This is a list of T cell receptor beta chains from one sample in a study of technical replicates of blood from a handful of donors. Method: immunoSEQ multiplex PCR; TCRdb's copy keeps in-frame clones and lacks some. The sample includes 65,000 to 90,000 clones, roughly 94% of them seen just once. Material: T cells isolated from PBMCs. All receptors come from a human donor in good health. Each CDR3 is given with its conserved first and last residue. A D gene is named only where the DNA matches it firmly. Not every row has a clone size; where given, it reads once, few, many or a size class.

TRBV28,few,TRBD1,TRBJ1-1,CASSFQGATEAFF,TGTGCCAGCAGTTTCCAGGGGGCAACTGAAGCTTTCTTT
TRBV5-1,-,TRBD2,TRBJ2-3,CASSLALGREGPLGTDTQYF,TGCGCCAGCAGCTTGGCCCTAGGTCGGGAGGGCCCCCTGGGCACAGATACGCAGTATTTT
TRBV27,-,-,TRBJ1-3,CASSLTQGNTIYF,TGTGCCAGCAGTTTAACCCAGGGAAACACCATATATTTT
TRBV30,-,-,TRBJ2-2,CAWSVGVKFTGELFF,TGTGCCTGGAGTGTAGGGGTGAAGTTCACCGGGGAGCTGTTTTTT
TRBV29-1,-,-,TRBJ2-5,CSVEGNRLLETQYF,TGCAGCGTTGAAGGGAACAGATTGTTAGAGACCCAGTACTTC
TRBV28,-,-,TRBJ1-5,CASSQHGSNQPQHF,TGTGCCAGCAGCCAACATGGCTCTAATCAGCCCCAGCATTTT
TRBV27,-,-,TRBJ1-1,CASSITGLPTFEAFF,TGTGCCAGCAGTATTACAGGGCTTCCAACCTTTGAAGCTTTCTTT
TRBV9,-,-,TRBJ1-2,CASSLRQDYGYTF,TGTGCCAGCAGCCTCAGACAAGACTATGGCTACACCTTC
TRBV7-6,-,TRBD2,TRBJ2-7,CASSGTGTSDEQYF,TGTGCCAGCAGCGGTACGGGGACTAGCGACGAGCAGTACTTC
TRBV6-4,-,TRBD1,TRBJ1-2,CASRGDRLGYGYTF,TGTGCCAGCAGAGGGGACAGGCTAGGCTATGGCTACACCTTC
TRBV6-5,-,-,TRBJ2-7,CASSWTQFPYEQYF,TGTGCCAGCAGTTGGACACAATTTCCCTACGAGCAGTACTTC
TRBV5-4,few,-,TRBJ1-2,CASSLGHNYGYTF,TGTGCCAGCAGCTTGGGACATAACTATGGCTACACCTTC
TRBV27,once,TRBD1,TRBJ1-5,CASSPTSTGEDQPQHF,TGTGCCAGCAGTCCGACCTCCACAGGGGAGGATCAGCCCCAGCATTTT
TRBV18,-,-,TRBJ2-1,CASFSNEGAHEQFF,TGTGCCAGCTTTTCGAATGAAGGGGCCCATGAGCAGTTCTTC
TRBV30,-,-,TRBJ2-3,CAWSKLAQYF,TGTGCCTGGAGTAAACTCGCGCAGTATTTT
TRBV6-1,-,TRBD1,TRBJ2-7,CASRPGTDPYEQYF,TGTGCCAGCAGGCCCGGGACAGATCCCTACGAGCAGTACTTC
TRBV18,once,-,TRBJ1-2,CASSPDRTNYGYTF,TGTGCCAGCTCACCTGACAGGACTAACTATGGCTACACCTTC
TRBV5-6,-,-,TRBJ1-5,CASSYRDGNQPQHF,TGTGCCAGCAGCTACAGGGATGGCAATCAGCCCCAGCATTTT
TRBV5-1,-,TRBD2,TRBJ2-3,CASSLEERETDTQYF,TGCGCCAGCAGCTTGGAGGAGCGGGAAACAGATACGCAGTATTTT
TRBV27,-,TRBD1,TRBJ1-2,CASSFRDRVFSNGYTF,TGTGCCAGCAGTTTCCGGGACAGGGTCTTCTCTAATGGCTACACCTTC
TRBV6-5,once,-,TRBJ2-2,CASHGQNTGELFF,TGTGCCAGCCACGGTCAGAACACCGGGGAGCTGTTTTTT
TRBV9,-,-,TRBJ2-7,CASSVNTDYEQYF,TGTGCCAGCAGCGTCAACACCGACTACGAGCAGTACTTC
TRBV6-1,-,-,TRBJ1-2,CASSVADYYGYTF,TGTGCCAGCAGTGTGGCAGATTACTATGGCTACACCTTC
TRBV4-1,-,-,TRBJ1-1,CASSHRTGSNTEAFF,TGCGCCAGCAGCCACCGAACAGGGTCGAACACTGAAGCTTTCTTT
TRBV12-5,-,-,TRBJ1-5,CASGLGGVQPQHF,TGTGCTAGTGGTTTAGGAGGGGTTCAGCCCCAGCATTTT
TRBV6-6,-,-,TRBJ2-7,CASSYSPKRSEQYF,TGTGCCAGCAGTTACTCGCCCAAAAGGAGCGAGCAGTACTTC
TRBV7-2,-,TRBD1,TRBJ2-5,CASSTDRAIQETQYF,TGTGCCAGCAGCACGGACAGGGCCATTCAAGAGACCCAGTACTTC
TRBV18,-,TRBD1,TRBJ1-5,CASSKTGHTDQPQHF,TGTGCCAGCTCAAAGACAGGGCACACCGATCAGCCCCAGCATTTT
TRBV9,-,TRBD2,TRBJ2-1,CASSVSGRVSDEQFF,TGTGCCAGCAGCGTTAGCGGGAGGGTTTCAGATGAGCAGTTCTTC
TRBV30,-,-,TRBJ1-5,CAWHPGLNSNQPQHF,TGTGCCTGGCACCCGGGACTCAATAGCAATCAGCCCCAGCATTTT
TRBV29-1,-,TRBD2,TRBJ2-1,CSVVGTSGNNEQFF,TGCAGCGTTGTCGGGACTAGCGGGAACAATGAGCAGTTCTTC
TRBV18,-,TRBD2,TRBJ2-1,CASSRMTSLVSSYNEQFF,TGTGCCAGCTCACGGATGACTAGCTTGGTTAGCTCCTACAATGAGCAGTTCTTC
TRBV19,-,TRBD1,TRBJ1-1,CASSALPTGFAEAFF,TGTGCCAGTAGTGCCCTACCGACAGGGTTCGCTGAAGCTTTCTTT
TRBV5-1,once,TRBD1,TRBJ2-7,CASSRGQGVYEQYF,TGCGCCAGCAGCCGGGGACAGGGAGTCTACGAGCAGTACTTC
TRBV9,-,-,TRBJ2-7,CASSRGGVGSSYEQYF,TGTGCCAGCAGCCGAGGGGGAGTTGGTAGCTCCTACGAGCAGTACTTC
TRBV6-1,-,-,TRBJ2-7,CASSPYYEQYF,TGTGCCAGCAGTCCTTACTACGAGCAGTACTTC
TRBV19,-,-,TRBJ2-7,CASSSGDGGTYEQYF,TGTGCCAGTAGTTCGGGGGACGGCGGGACCTACGAGCAGTACTTC
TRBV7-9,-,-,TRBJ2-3,CASSRSVGSDTQYF,TGTGCCAGCAGCCGTAGCGTGGGTTCAGATACGCAGTATTTT
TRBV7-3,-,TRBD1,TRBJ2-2,CASSLQGAGELFF,TGTGCCAGCAGCTTACAGGGGGCCGGGGAGCTGTTTTTT
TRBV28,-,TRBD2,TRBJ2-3,CASRPLLAGEAQYF,TGTGCCAGCAGACCCCTACTAGCGGGAGAGGCGCAGTATTTT
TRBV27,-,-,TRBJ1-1,CASSLSGSGPEAFF,TGTGCCAGCAGTTTATCGGGGTCAGGGCCTGAAGCTTTCTTT
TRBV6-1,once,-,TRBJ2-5,CASSERGRKETQYF,TGTGCCAGCAGTGAAAGGGGCAGAAAAGAGACCCAGTACTTC
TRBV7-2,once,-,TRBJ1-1,CASSLAEGNTEAFF,TGTGCCAGCAGCTTAGCGGAGGGGAACACTGAAGCTTTCTTT
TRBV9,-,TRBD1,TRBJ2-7,CASSGGQGVHEQYF,TGTGCCAGCAGCGGCGGACAGGGGGTCCACGAGCAGTACTTC
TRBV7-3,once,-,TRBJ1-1,CASSSTGFSTEAFF,TGTGCCAGCAGCTCGACGGGTTTTTCCACTGAAGCTTTCTTT
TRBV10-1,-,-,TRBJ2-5,CASSGPPTRVETQYF,TGCGCCAGCAGTGGGCCCCCGACCCGGGTAGAGACCCAGTACTTC
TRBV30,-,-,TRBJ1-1,CAWSGQGNTEAFF,TGTGCCTGGTCAGGGCAGGGCAACACTGAAGCTTTCTTT
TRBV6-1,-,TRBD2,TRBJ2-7,CASSENELAGVSYEQYF,TGTGCCAGCAGTGAAAATGAGTTAGCGGGAGTCTCCTACGAGCAGTACTTC
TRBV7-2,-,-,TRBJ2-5,CASSPQETQYF,TGTGCCAGCAGCCCACAAGAGACCCAGTACTTC
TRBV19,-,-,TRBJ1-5,CATGGQGIFTGQPQHF,TGTGCCACTGGAGGCCAGGGGATTTTTACAGGTCAGCCCCAGCATTTT
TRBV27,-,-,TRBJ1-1,CASRGLGATEAFF,TGTGCCAGCAGGGGTTTAGGGGCTACTGAAGCTTTCTTT
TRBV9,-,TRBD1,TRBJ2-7,CASSVGGTGAYEQYF,TGTGCCAGCAGCGTAGGTGGGACAGGGGCCTACGAGCAGTACTTC
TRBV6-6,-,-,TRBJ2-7,CAGGDSTYEQYF,TGTGCCGGAGGGGACAGTACCTACGAGCAGTACTTC
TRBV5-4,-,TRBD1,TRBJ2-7,CASSQTGGYEQYF,TGTGCCAGCAGCCAAACAGGGGGGTACGAGCAGTACTTC
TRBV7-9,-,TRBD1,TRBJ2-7,CASSSRTGGLYEQYF,TGTGCCAGCAGCTCCCGTACAGGGGGTCTCTACGAGCAGTACTTC